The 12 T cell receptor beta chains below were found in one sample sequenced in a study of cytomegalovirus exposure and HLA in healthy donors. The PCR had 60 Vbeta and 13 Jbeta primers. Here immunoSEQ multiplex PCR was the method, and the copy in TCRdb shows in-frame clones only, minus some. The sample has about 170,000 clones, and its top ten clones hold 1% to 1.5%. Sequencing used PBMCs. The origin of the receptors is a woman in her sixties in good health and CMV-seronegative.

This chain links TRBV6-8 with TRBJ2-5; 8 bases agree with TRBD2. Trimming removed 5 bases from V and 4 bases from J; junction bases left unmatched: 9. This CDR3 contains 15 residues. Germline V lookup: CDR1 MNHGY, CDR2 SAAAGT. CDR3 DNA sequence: TGTGCCAGCAGTCCCCCGGACGGGGGGGTAGAGACCCAGTACTTC. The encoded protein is CASSPPDGGVETQYF.

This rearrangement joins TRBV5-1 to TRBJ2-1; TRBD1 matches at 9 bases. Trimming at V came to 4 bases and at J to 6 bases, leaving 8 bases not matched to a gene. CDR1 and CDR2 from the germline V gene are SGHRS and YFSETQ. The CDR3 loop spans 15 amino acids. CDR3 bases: TGCGCCAGCAGCCACCGGACAGGGGAGGGCAATGAGCAGTTCTTC. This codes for CASSHRTGEGNEQFF.

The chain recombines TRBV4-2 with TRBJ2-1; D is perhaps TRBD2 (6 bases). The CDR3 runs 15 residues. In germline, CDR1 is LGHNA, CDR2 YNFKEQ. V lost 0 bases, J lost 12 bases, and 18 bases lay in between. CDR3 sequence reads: CASSQESPPGTLQFF. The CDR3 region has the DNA TGTGCCAGCAGCCAAGAATCTCCGCCCGGGACTTTGCAGTTCTTC.

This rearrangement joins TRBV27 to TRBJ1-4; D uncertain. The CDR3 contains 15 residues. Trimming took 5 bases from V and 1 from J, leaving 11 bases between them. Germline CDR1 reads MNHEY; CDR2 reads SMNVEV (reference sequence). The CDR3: CASSAKQLTNEKLFF. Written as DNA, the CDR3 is TGTGCCAGCAGTGCCAAACAGTTAACTAATGAAAAACTGTTTTTT.

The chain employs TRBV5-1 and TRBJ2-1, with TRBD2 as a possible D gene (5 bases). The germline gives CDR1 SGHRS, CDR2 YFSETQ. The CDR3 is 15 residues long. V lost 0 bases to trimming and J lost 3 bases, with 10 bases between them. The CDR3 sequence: CASSLASGIYNEQFF. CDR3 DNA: TGCGCCAGCAGCTTGGCTTCCGGGATCTACAATGAGCAGTTCTTC.

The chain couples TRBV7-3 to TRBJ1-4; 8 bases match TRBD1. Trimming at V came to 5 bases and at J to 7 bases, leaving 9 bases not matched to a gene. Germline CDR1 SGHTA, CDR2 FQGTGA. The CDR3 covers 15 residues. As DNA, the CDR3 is TGTGCCAGCAGCCAACAACCGACAGGGGCTGAAAAACTGTTTTTT. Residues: CASSQQPTGAEKLFF.

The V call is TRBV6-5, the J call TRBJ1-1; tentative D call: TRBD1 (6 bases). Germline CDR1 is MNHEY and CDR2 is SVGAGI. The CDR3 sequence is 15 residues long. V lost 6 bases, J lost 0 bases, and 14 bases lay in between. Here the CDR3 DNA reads TGTGCCAGCAGCCGACAGGCAACCTTGAACACTGAAGCTTTCTTT. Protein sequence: CASSRQATLNTEAFF.

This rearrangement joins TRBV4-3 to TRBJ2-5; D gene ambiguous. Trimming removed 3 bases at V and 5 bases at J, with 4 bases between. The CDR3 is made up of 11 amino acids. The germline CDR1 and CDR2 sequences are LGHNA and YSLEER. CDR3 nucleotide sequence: TGCGCCAGCAGCCAGAGGGAGACCCAGTACTTC. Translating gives CASSQRETQYF.

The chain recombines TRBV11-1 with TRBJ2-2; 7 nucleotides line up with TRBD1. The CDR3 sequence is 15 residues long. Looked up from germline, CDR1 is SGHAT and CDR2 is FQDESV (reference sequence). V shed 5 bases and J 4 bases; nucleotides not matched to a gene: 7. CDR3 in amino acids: CASSHGDSVTGELFF. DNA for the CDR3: TGTGCCAGCAGCCACGGGGACAGCGTCACCGGGGAGCTGTTTTTT.

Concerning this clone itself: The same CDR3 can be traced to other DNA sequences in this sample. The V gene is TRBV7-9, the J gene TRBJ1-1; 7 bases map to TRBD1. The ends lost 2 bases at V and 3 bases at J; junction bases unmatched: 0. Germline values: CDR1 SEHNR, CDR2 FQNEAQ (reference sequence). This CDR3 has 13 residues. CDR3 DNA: TGTGCCAGCAGCTTAACAGGGGACACTGAAGCTTTCTTT. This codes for CASSLTGDTEAFF.

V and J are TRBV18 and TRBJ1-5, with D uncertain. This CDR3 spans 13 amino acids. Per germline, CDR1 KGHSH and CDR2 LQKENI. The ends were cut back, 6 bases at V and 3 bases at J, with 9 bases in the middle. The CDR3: CASSRDTNQPQHF. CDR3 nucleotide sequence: TGTGCCAGCTCCAGAGACACCAATCAGCCCCAGCATTTT.

This CDR3 is CASSPRPTGELFF. The CDR3 DNA is TGTGCCAGCAGTCCTAGGCCCACCGGGGAGCTGTTTTTT. The V and J genes are TRBV6-1 and TRBJ2-2; no clear D gene. Germline V gives CDR1 MNHNS, CDR2 SASEGT. The CDR3 loop spans 13 amino acids. V was pared by 5 bases and J by 4 bases, with 8 bases between.